This T cell receptor beta chain was captured in a study of spatial heterogeneity in lung cancer. Background on the study: The library had UMIs, and each TCR and UMI pair averaged more than ten raw reads.

Germline CDR1 is SGHTA and CDR2 is FQGNSA. The V end was cut by 2 bases, the J end by 1 base, with 5 bases between. The CDR3 is 13 amino acids. TCRdb itself ran the 5' RACE reads through MiXCR, one entry per CDR3 protein. The table includes more than 80,000 distinct CDR3 sequences, 12% detected once. The time point denotes: sample taken at primary tumor resection. This clonotype showed up many times. The rearrangement uses TRBV7-2 and TRBJ1-1; unclear D gene. This clonotype was obtained from a male donor with early-stage non-small cell lung cancer. This specimen was PBMCs, taken at surgery. The DNA for the CDR3 is TGTGCCAGCAGCTTAAGCCAGAACACTGAAGCTTTCTTT. Translating it yields CASSLSQNTEAFF.